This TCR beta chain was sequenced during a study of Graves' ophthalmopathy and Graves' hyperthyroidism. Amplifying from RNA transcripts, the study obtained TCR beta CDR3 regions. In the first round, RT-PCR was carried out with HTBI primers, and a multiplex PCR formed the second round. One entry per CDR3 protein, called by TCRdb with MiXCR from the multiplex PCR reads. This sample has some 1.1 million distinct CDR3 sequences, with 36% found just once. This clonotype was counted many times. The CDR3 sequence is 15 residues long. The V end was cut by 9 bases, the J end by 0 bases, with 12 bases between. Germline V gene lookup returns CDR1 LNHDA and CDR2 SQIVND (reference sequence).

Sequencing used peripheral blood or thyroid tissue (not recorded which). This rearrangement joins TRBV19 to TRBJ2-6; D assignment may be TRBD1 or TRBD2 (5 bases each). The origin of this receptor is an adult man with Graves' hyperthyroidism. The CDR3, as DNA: TGTGCCAGCATGGGACGGATCTCTGGGGCCAACGTCCTGACTTTC. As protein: CASMGRISGANVLTF.